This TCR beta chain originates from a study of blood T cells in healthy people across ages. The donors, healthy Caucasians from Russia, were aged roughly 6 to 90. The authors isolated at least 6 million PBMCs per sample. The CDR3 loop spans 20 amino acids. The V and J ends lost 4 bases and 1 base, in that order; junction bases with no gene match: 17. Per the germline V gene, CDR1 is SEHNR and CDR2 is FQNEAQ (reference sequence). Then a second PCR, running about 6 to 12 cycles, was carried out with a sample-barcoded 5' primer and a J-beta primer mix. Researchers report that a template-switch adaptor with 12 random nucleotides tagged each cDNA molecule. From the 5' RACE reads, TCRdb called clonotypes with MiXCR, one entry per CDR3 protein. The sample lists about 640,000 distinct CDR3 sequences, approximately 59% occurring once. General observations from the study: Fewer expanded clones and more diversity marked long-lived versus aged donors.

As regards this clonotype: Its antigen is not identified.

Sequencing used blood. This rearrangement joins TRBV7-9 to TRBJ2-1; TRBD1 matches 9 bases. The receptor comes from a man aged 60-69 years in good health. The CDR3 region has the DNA TGTGCCAGCAGCTCACCAATTCCGGGACAGGGAGGGGTGTCCTACAATGAGCAGTTCTTC. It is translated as CASSSPIPGQGGVSYNEQFF.